These 24 T cell receptor beta chains were all obtained from the same sample, sequenced in a study of CXCR3-negative and CXCR3-positive naive CD8 T cells. Via 5' RACE with UMI labels, TRB cDNA libraries were prepared. TCRdb re-analyzed the 5' RACE reads; it lists each CDR3 protein once, without DNA. The ten most abundant clones cover around 0.5% of a sample with about 130,000 distinct CDR3 sequences. The source material was naive CXCR3- CD8+ T cells from blood. Sample subset: CD45RO-CCR7+CD27+CD95- naive CD8+ T cells lacking CXCR3 (TNR3-). These receptors were obtained from a human donor in good health. Some clones in this sample may be carry-over from other donors' samples.

The chain uses TRBV7-9 and TRBJ1-2. The germline CDR1 and CDR2 sequences are SEHNR and FQNEAQ (reference sequence). The CDR3 totals 11 residues. The CDR3 here is CASRPLTGYTF.

The chain is built from TRBV5-6 and TRBJ1-3. This CDR3 comprises 19 residues. CDR1 and CDR2 from the germline V gene are SGHDT and YYEEEE. CDR3: CASSLSGTFAQTSGNTIYF. The entire variable domain, with the rest obtained from reference TRBV5-6 and TRBJ1-3, is as follows: DAGVTQSPTHLIKTRGQQVTLRCSPKSGHDTVSWYQQALGQGPQFIFQYYEEEERQRGNFPDRFSGHQFPNYSSELNVNALLLGDSALYLCASSLSGTFAQTSGNTIYFGEGSWLTVV.

This chain uses TRBV12-3 or TRBV12-4 with TRBJ2-1; no DNA is available, so the TRBD2 call from TCRdb remains unchecked. CDR3 size: 14 residues. CDR3 protein: CASSFRRANVGQFF.

The rearrangement uses TRBV28 and TRBJ1-1; TCRdb selects TRBD1, and the lack of DNA leaves this call unchecked. Germline CDR1 reads MDHEN; CDR2 reads SYDVKM. The CDR3 has 14 amino acids. CDR3 protein: CASRPRPQGVKAFF.

The V and J genes are TRBV23-1 and TRBJ2-5; TCRdb indicates TRBD2, and absent DNA this call remains unverified. TRBV23-1 is known as an ORF, though its function is uncertain. The CDR3 extends over 16 amino acids. The CDR3 loop reads CASSQWGAGVAETQYF.

The CDR3 sequence: CASSFRGSSYEQYF. The rearrangement joins TRBV28 to TRBJ2-7. Germline V gene sequence: CDR1 MDHEN, CDR2 SYDVKM. The CDR3 contains 14 residues.

The rearrangement joins TRBV7-9 to TRBJ2-7; TCRdb reports TRBD2, a call that lacks DNA to check it against. Germline V gives CDR1 SEHNR, CDR2 FQNEAQ (reference sequence). CDR3 length: 16 residues. CDR3 sequence: CASSPQPSGSGYEQYF.

CDR3 sequence: CASRWNTEAFF. The chain carries TRBV28 and TRBJ1-1. CDR3 length: 11 amino acids. Germline V gives CDR1 MDHEN, CDR2 SYDVKM.

The rearrangement links TRBV7-9 to TRBJ2-5. Germline lookup yields CDR1 SEHNR and CDR2 FQNEAQ (reference sequence). The CDR3 length is 12 residues. CDR3 amino acids: CASVSGYETQYF.

The chain carries TRBV4-3 and TRBJ2-5; TCRdb's assignment of TRBD1 cannot be checked, as there is no DNA. The CDR3 extends over 19 amino acids. The germline gives CDR1 LGHNA, CDR2 YSLEER. The CDR3 is CASSQDLPVGGRFEETQYF.

The chain joins TRBV20-1 to TRBJ2-1; the TCRdb D gene call, TRBD1, has no DNA to confirm it. The CDR3 is 15 amino acids. Germline V lookup: CDR1 DFQATT, CDR2 SNEGSKA (reference sequence). The CDR3 sequence: CSARERERGYNEQFF.

The gene calls are TRBV7-6 and TRBJ1-1; the TCRdb call, TRBD1, lacks DNA for checking. The CDR3 has 15 amino acids. Germline CDR1 and CDR2: SGHVS and FNYEAQ. CDR3 amino acids: CASSPRQGVNTEAFF.

The chain uses TRBV7-2 and TRBJ2-7; TCRdb's D gene call, TRBD1, goes unchecked for lack of DNA. The CDR3 contains 16 residues. Germline lookup yields CDR1 SGHTA and CDR2 FQGNSA. The CDR3 reads CASSLNGQGFSYEQYF.

The chain is built from TRBV7-9 and TRBJ2-7. Germline V CDR1 and CDR2: SEHNR, FQNEAQ (reference sequence). The CDR3 has 11 amino acids. CDR3 sequence: CASSPFYEQYF.

V is TRBV5-1 and J is TRBJ1-2; no DNA is available, so the TRBD1 call from TCRdb remains unchecked. There are 12 residues in the CDR3. The germline CDR1 and CDR2 sequences are SGHRS and YFSETQ. The CDR3 sequence is CASSGQGDGAQF.

This rearrangement joins TRBV27 to TRBJ2-1; TCRdb picks TRBD1, but there is no DNA to check that call. This CDR3 has 13 amino acids. Germline loops: CDR1 MNHEY, CDR2 SMNVEV (reference sequence). The CDR3 sequence is CASSQGGRNEQFF.

This CDR3 is CASSLRTEGSYNEQFF. The chain combines TRBV11-3 with TRBJ2-1; the D call from TCRdb, TRBD1, cannot be confirmed without DNA. Germline CDR1 SGHNT, CDR2 YENEEA. The CDR3 sequence is 16 residues long.

The chain is built from TRBV7-6 and TRBJ2-2; TCRdb names TRBD1, which stays unverified in the absence of DNA. Germline CDR1 SGHVS, CDR2 FNYEAQ. This CDR3 comprises 16 residues. The CDR3 is CASSPSSRGFTGELFF. Full variable domain (remainder filled in from reference TRBV7-6 and TRBJ2-2): GAGVSQSPRYKVTKRGQDVALRCDPISGHVSLYWYRQALGQGPEFLTYFNYEAQQDKSGLPNDRFSAERPEGSISTLTIQRTEQRDSAMYRCASSPSSRGFTGELFFGEGSRLTVL.

J is TRBJ1-1 and V is TRBV5-1; the D call from TCRdb, TRBD1, cannot be confirmed without DNA. CDR1 and CDR2 from the germline V gene are SGHRS and YFSETQ. The CDR3 runs to 16 residues. The CDR3 region is CASSLVTGTGGAEAFF.

This sequence joins TRBV29-1 and TRBJ2-7; the TRBD2 assignment by TCRdb is unverifiable without DNA. The CDR3 is 16 residues long. Germline V gene data show CDR1 as SQVTM and CDR2 as ANQGSEA. The CDR3 spells CSVEGLAGSGSYEQHF.

The rearrangement joins TRBV11-2 to TRBJ2-3. This CDR3 is 12 amino acids long. Germline-derived CDR1 and CDR2 are SGHAT and FQNNGV. CDR3 sequence: CASSSETDTQYF.

The chain employs TRBV28 and TRBJ2-7; as DNA is missing, the TRBD1 call by TCRdb cannot be tested. CDR3 length: 14 residues. The germline gives CDR1 MDHEN, CDR2 SYDVKM. This chain's CDR3 is CASSFRGEARGQYF.

V is TRBV3-1 and J is TRBJ1-2; TCRdb calls TRBD1, which cannot be checked without DNA. This CDR3 is 14 amino acids long. Germline loops: CDR1 LGHDT, CDR2 YNNKEL (reference sequence). The CDR3 loop reads CASSHGGKDYGYTF.

J is TRBJ2-5 and V is TRBV29-1; TCRdb's D call, TRBD1, is unchecked because there is no DNA. This CDR3 is built from 14 residues. CDR1 is SQVTM and CDR2 is ANQGSEA in the germline V gene. CDR3 amino acids: CSVGGGPAGETQYF.